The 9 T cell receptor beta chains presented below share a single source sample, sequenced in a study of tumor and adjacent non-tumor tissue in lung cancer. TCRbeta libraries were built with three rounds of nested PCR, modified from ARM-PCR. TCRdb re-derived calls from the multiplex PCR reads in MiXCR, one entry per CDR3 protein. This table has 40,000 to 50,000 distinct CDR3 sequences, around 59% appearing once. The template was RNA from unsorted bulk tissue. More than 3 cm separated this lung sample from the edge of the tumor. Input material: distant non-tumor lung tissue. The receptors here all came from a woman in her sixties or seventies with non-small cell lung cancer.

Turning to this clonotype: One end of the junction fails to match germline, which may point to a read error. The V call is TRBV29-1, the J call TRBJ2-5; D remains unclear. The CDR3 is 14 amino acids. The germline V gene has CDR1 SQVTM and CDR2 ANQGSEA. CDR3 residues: CSVLSLAAKETQYF. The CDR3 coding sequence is TGCAGCGTTCTATCGTTGGCGGCAAAAGAGACCCAGTATTTC.

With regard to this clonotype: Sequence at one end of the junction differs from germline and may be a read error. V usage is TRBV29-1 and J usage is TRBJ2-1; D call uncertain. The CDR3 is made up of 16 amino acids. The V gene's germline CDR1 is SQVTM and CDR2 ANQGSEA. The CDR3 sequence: CSVGLGWISFHNEQFF. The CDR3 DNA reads TGCAGCGTTGGGTTGGGCTGGATTTCCTTCCACAATGAGCAATTCTTC.

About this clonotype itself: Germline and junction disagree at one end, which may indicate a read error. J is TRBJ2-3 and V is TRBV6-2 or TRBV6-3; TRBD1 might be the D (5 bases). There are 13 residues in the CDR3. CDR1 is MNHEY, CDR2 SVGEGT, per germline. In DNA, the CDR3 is TGTGCCAACACCACGGACAATTCGGATACACAGTATTTT. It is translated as CANTTDNSDTQYF.

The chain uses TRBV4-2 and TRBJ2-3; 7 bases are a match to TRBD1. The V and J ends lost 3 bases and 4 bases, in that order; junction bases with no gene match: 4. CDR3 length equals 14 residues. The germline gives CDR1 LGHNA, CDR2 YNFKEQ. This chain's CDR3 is CASSHGQVADTQYF. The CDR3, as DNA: TGTGCCAGCAGCCATGGACAGGTGGCAGATACGCAGTATTTT.

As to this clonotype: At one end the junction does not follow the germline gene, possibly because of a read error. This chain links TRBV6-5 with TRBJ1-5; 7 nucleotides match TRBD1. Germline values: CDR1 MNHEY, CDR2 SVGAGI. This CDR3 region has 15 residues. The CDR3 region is CASSPRTGRDQPRHF. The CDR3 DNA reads TGTGCCAGCAGTCCCCGGACAGGCAGAGATCAGCCCCGGCATTTT.

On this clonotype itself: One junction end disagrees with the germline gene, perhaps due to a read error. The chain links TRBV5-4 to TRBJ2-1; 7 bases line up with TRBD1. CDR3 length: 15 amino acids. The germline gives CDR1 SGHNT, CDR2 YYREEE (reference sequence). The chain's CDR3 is CVSSDLTGFNNEQFF. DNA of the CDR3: TGTGTCAGCAGCGACTTGACAGGGTTTAACAATGAGCAGTTCTTC.

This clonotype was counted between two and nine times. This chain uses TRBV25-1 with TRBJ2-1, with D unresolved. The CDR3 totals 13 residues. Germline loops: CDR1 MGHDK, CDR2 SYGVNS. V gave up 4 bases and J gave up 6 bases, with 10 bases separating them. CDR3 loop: CASSGPRFNEQFF. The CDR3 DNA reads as TGTGCCAGCAGTGGGCCTAGGTTCAATGAGCAGTTCTTC.

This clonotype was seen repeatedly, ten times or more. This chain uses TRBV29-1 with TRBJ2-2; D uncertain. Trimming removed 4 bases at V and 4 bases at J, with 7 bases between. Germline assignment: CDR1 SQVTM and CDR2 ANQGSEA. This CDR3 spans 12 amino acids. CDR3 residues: CSVVSGTGELFF. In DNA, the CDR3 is TGCAGCGTTGTCTCTGGCACCGGGGAGCTGTTTTTT.

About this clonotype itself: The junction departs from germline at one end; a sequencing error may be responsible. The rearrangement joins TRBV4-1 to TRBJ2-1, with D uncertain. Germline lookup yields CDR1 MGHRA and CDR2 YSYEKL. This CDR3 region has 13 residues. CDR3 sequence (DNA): TGCGCCAGCAGCCCCGGGCTCTACAATGAGCTGTTCTTC. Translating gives CASSPGLYNELFF.